These T cell receptor beta chains were read from a single sample in a study of T cell responses to AZD1222 COVID-19 vaccine. TCRdb keeps only in-frame clones here, not all; method: immunoSEQ multiplex PCR. Of 180,000 or so clones listed, about 91% were seen once; the top ten hold 1% to 1.5%. Sequenced here: peripheral blood, sampled 28 days after the second AZD1222 dose. Source of these receptors: an adult who received the AZD1222 COVID-19 vaccine. The CDR3 runs from the conserved cysteine through the conserved F or W. The order of the fields is J gene, V gene, D gene, clone size, CDR3 DNA, CDR3 protein. D genes are given only for firm matches. Clone size is not always given. Where it is, it says once, few, many or a class for expanded clones.

J gene: TRBJ2-2; V gene: TRBV4-3; D gene: TRBD1; clone size: .; CDR3 DNA: TGCGCCAGCAGCCAAGATCACAGGGGGAAAGCCGGGGAGCTGTTTTTT; CDR3 protein: CASSQDHRGKAGELFF
J gene: TRBJ1-2; V gene: TRBV4-1; D gene: .; clone size: .; CDR3 DNA: TGCGCCAGCAGCCAAGCCGGTAGACGCGCGAACTATGGCTACACCTTC; CDR3 protein: CASSQAGRRANYGYTF
J gene: TRBJ2-7; V gene: TRBV18; D gene: .; clone size: .; CDR3 DNA: TGTGCCAGCTCACCACGGGGGCCCTCCTCCTACGAGCAGTACTTC; CDR3 protein: CASSPRGPSSYEQYF
J gene: TRBJ1-3; V gene: TRBV3-1/TRBV3-2; D gene: TRBD1; clone size: .; CDR3 DNA: TGTGCCAGCACCCCTATGACAGGGGTCGGAAACACCATATATTTT; CDR3 protein: CASTPMTGVGNTIYF
J gene: TRBJ1-2; V gene: TRBV21-1; D gene: .; clone size: .; CDR3 DNA: TGTGCCAGCAGCAAAATCGGGGCGTCCGGGGGCTACACCTTC; CDR3 protein: CASSKIGASGGYTF
J gene: TRBJ1-5; V gene: TRBV19; D gene: TRBD1; clone size: .; CDR3 DNA: TGTGCCAGCCGGACAGGGAGCAATCAGCCCCAGCATTTT; CDR3 protein: CASRTGSNQPQHF
J gene: TRBJ2-1; V gene: TRBV18; D gene: .; clone size: .; CDR3 DNA: TGTGCCAGCTCACCACCGGGCCGCCCGGGTGAGCAGTTCTTC; CDR3 protein: CASSPPGRPGEQFF
J gene: TRBJ1-2; V gene: TRBV18; D gene: TRBD1; clone size: .; CDR3 DNA: TGTGCCAGCTCACCCTCACTAGGGACAGGGGGCGTTGGCTATGGCTACACCTTC; CDR3 protein: CASSPSLGTGGVGYGYTF
J gene: TRBJ1-6; V gene: TRBV19; D gene: .; clone size: .; CDR3 DNA: TGTGCCAGTAGTATGGGGCAGACGGAATTCTCACCCCTCCACTTT; CDR3 protein: CASSMGQTEFSPLHF
J gene: TRBJ1-2; V gene: TRBV7-8; D gene: .; clone size: .; CDR3 DNA: TGTGCCAGCAGCGATACCGGGACGGAGGGCTATGGCTACACCTTC; CDR3 protein: CASSDTGTEGYGYTF
J gene: TRBJ2-3; V gene: TRBV5-1; D gene: .; clone size: .; CDR3 DNA: TGCGCCAGCAGCCCCGGCGCTAGCACAGATACGCAGTATTTT; CDR3 protein: CASSPGASTDTQYF
J gene: TRBJ1-2; V gene: TRBV3-1/TRBV3-2; D gene: .; clone size: .; CDR3 DNA: TGTGCCAGCACCCAGGGGTATGGCTACACCTTC; CDR3 protein: CASTQGYGYTF
J gene: TRBJ1-5; V gene: TRBV19; D gene: .; clone size: .; CDR3 DNA: TGTGCCAGTAGTATTGGAGGGAAGGGTCAGCCCCAGCATTTT; CDR3 protein: CASSIGGKGQPQHF
J gene: TRBJ1-5; V gene: TRBV2; D gene: .; clone size: .; CDR3 DNA: TGTGCCAGCAGTCCCGAGGGAGGTCAGCCCCAGCATTTT; CDR3 protein: CASSPEGGQPQHF
J gene: TRBJ2-2; V gene: TRBV6-2/TRBV6-3; D gene: TRBD2; clone size: .; CDR3 DNA: TGTGCCAGCAGTTCCGCGACTAGCGGGAGAACCGGGGAGCTGTTTTTT; CDR3 protein: CASSSATSGRTGELFF
J gene: TRBJ1-1; V gene: TRBV15; D gene: .; clone size: .; CDR3 DNA: TGTGCCACCAGCAGTGGAGGTGGCACTGAAGCTTTCTTT; CDR3 protein: CATSSGGGTEAFF
J gene: TRBJ1-2; V gene: TRBV13; D gene: .; clone size: .; CDR3 DNA: TGTGCCAGCAGCTTAGGTAGTACGGAGGTACCCTATGGCTACACCTTC; CDR3 protein: CASSLGSTEVPYGYTF
J gene: TRBJ2-1; V gene: TRBV7-9; D gene: TRBD2; clone size: .; CDR3 DNA: TGTGCCAGCAGAAAGACTAGCGGGAATGAGCAGTTCTTC; CDR3 protein: CASRKTSGNEQFF
J gene: TRBJ1-2; V gene: TRBV2; D gene: .; clone size: .; CDR3 DNA: TGTGCCAGCAGGGGGGACAACTATGGCTACACCTTC; CDR3 protein: CASRGDNYGYTF
J gene: TRBJ2-2; V gene: TRBV29-1; D gene: .; clone size: .; CDR3 DNA: TGCAGCGTTGTTCCGGGACCCTCCACCGGGGAGCTGTTTTTT; CDR3 protein: CSVVPGPSTGELFF
J gene: TRBJ1-2; V gene: TRBV7-8; D gene: .; clone size: .; CDR3 DNA: TGTGCCAGCAGCTTAGACGGCGTAGGTTCTAACTATGGCTACACCTTC; CDR3 protein: CASSLDGVGSNYGYTF
J gene: TRBJ1-1; V gene: TRBV19; D gene: TRBD1; clone size: .; CDR3 DNA: TGTGCCAGTAGTGTTGACAGGGTGACTGAAGCTTTCTTT; CDR3 protein: CASSVDRVTEAFF
J gene: TRBJ2-7; V gene: TRBV5-1; D gene: .; clone size: .; CDR3 DNA: TGCGCCAGCAGCTCTACAGGGTCACCCTACGAGCAGTACTTC; CDR3 protein: CASSSTGSPYEQYF
J gene: TRBJ2-1; V gene: TRBV20-1; D gene: TRBD2; clone size: .; CDR3 DNA: TGCAGTGCTAGTAAGGCTAGCGGGACTACAGATGAGCAGTTCTTC; CDR3 protein: CSASKASGTTDEQFF
J gene: TRBJ1-2; V gene: TRBV5-6; D gene: TRBD1; clone size: .; CDR3 DNA: TGTGCCAGCAGCTCGGGGACAGGGCACAATAACTATGGCTACACCTTC; CDR3 protein: CASSSGTGHNNYGYTF
J gene: TRBJ2-1; V gene: TRBV3-1/TRBV3-2; D gene: TRBD2; clone size: .; CDR3 DNA: TGTGCCAGCAGCTTCGGGGCTAGCGGATACAATGAGCAGTTCTTC; CDR3 protein: CASSFGASGYNEQFF
J gene: TRBJ2-7; V gene: TRBV27; D gene: TRBD1; clone size: once; CDR3 DNA: TGTGCCAGCAGTTTATATGGGACAGTGAATTCCCAGTACGAGCAGTACTTC; CDR3 protein: CASSLYGTVNSQYEQYF
J gene: TRBJ1-2; V gene: TRBV3-1/TRBV3-2; D gene: .; clone size: .; CDR3 DNA: TGTGCCAGCAGCCAACTGAAGGGGGGCTACACCTTC; CDR3 protein: CASSQLKGGYTF
J gene: TRBJ2-1; V gene: TRBV7-2; D gene: TRBD2; clone size: .; CDR3 DNA: TGTGCCAGCAGAATAGCGGGAGGGAATGAGCAGTTCTTC; CDR3 protein: CASRIAGGNEQFF
J gene: TRBJ1-2; V gene: TRBV28; D gene: .; clone size: .; CDR3 DNA: TGTGCCAGCACCTCTCCTCGAGGTGGGCTCTATGGCTACACCTTC; CDR3 protein: CASTSPRGGLYGYTF
J gene: TRBJ2-7; V gene: TRBV11-1; D gene: TRBD2; clone size: .; CDR3 DNA: TGTGCCAGCAGCCCACGGACTAGCGGACCCTACGAGCAGTACTTC; CDR3 protein: CASSPRTSGPYEQYF
J gene: TRBJ1-2; V gene: TRBV6-6; D gene: .; clone size: .; CDR3 DNA: TGTGCCAGCAGTCTACAGGGACCAAACTATGGCTACACCTTC; CDR3 protein: CASSLQGPNYGYTF
J gene: TRBJ2-2; V gene: TRBV25-1; D gene: .; clone size: .; CDR3 DNA: TGTGCCAGCACCCCAGGGCACCCCGGGGAGCTGTTTTTT; CDR3 protein: CASTPGHPGELFF
J gene: TRBJ2-7; V gene: TRBV9; D gene: TRBD1; clone size: .; CDR3 DNA: TGTGCCAGCAGCGTAGACAGGGGCCTTACCTACGAGCAGTACTTC; CDR3 protein: CASSVDRGLTYEQYF